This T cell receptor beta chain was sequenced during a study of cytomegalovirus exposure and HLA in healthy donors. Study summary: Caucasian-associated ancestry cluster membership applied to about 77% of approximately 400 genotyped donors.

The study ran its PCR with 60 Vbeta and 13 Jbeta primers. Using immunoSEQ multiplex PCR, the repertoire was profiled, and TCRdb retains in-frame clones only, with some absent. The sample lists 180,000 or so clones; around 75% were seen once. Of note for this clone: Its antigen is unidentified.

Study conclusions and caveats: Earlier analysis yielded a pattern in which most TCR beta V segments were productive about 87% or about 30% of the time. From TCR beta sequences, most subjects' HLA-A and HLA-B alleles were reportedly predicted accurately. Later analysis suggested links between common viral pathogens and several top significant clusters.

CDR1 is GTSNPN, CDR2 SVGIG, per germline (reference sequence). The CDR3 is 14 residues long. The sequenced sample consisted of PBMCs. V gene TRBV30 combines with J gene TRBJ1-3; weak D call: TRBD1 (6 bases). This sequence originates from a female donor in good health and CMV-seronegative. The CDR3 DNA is TGTGCTTATGGCGTGGGGGCGGGTGGAAACACCATATATTTT. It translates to CAYGVGAGGNTIYF.